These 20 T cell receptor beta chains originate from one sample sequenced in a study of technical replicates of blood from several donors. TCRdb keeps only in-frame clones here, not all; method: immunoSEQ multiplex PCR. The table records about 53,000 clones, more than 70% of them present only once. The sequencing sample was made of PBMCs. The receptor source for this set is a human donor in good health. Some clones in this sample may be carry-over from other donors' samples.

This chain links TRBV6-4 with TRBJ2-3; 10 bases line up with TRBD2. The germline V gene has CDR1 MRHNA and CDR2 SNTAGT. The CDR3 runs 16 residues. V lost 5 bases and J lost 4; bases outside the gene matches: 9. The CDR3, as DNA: TGTGCCAGCAGTCTTCGGACTAGCGGCAGTCCAGATACGCAGTATTTT. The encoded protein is CASSLRTSGSPDTQYF.

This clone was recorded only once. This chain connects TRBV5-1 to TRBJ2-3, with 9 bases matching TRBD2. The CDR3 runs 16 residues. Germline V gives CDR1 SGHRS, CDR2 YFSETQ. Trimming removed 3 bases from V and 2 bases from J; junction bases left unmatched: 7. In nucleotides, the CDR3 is TGCGCCAGCAGCTCGACCCCGGGACTAGCCACAGATACGCAGTATTTT. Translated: CASSSTPGLATDTQYF.

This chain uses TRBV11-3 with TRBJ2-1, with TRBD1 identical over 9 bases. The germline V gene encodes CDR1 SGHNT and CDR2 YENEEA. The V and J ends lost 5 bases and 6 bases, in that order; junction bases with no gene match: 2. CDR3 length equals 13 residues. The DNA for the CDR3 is TGTGCCAGCAGCACGGACAGGGGCAATGAGCAGTTCTTC. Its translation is CASSTDRGNEQFF.

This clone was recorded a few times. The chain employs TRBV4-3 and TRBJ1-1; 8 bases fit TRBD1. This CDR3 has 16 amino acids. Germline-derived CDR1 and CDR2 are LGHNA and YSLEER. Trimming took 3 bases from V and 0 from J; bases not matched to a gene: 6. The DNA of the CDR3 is TGCGCCAGCAGCCAGGAGACAGGGGCGTTGAACACTGAAGCTTTCTTT. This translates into CASSQETGALNTEAFF.

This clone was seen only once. CDR3 in DNA: TGTGCCAGCAGCGCGGGACAGGGCCCCTCCTACGAGCAGTACTTC. Residues: CASSAGQGPSYEQYF. The J gene is TRBJ2-7, the V gene TRBV9, with 9 bases that match TRBD1. Trimming cost V 3 bases and J 0 bases; bases outside gene matches: 4. Germline CDR1 reads SGDLS; CDR2 reads YYNGEE. The CDR3 loop spans 15 amino acids.

Here the CDR3 reads CASSTLGGGNSPLHF. CDR3 nucleotide sequence: TGTGCCAGCAGTACCCTCGGGGGAGGTAATTCACCCCTCCACTTT. This chain links TRBV25-1 with TRBJ1-6; D is perhaps TRBD1 (5 bases). V dropped 5 bases and J dropped 6 bases, with 14 bases sitting between them. Germline V gene lookup returns CDR1 MGHDK and CDR2 SYGVNS. The CDR3 consists of 15 residues.

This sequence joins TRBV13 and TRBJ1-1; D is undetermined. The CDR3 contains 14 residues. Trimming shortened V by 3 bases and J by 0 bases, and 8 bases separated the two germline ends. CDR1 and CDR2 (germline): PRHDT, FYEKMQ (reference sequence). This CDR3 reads CASSLQTLNTEAFF. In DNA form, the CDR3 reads TGTGCCAGCAGCTTGCAGACACTGAACACTGAAGCTTTCTTT. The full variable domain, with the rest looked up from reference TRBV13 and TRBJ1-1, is AAGVIQSPRHLIKEKRETATLKCYPIPRHDTVYWYQQGPGQDPQFLISFYEKMQSDKGSIPDRFSAQQFSDYHSELNMSSLELGDSALYFCASSLQTLNTEAFFGQGTRLTVV.

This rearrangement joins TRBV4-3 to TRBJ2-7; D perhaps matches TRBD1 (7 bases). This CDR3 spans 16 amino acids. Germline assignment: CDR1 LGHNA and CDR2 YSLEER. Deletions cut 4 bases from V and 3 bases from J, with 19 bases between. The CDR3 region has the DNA TGCGCCAGCAGCCGGAACAGGGGAGGCGGCTTCTACGAGCAGTACTTC. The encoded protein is CASSRNRGGGFYEQYF.

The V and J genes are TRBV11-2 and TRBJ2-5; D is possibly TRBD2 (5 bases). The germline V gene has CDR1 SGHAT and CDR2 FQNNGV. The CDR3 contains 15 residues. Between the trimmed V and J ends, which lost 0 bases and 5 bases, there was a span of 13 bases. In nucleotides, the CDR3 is TGTGCCAGCAGCTTAGAGGCTAGCTTGCGGGAGACCCAGTACTTC. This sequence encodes CASSLEASLRETQYF.

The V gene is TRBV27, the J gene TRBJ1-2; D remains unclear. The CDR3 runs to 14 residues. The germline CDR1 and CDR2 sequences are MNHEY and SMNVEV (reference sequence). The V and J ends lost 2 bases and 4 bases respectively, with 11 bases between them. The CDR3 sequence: CASSLIPGSYGYTF. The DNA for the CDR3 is TGTGCCAGCAGTTTAATACCGGGAAGCTATGGCTACACCTTC.

The CDR3 loop is CASSTGLAGGPHEQFF. DNA of the CDR3: TGTGCCAGTAGCACAGGACTAGCGGGGGGTCCCCATGAGCAGTTCTTC. The chain has TRBV19 and TRBJ2-1, with 14 positions matching TRBD2. The V gene end was trimmed by 6 bases and the J gene end by 8 bases; junction bases not matched to a gene: 9. CDR3 length: 16 residues. Germline loops: CDR1 LNHDA, CDR2 SQIVND (reference sequence).

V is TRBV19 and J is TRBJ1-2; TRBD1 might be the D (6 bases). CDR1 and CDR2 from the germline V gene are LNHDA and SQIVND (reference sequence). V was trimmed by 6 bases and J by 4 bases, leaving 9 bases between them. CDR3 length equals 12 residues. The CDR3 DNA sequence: TGTGCCAGTAGACAGGGATTCTATGGCTACACCTTC. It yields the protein CASRQGFYGYTF.

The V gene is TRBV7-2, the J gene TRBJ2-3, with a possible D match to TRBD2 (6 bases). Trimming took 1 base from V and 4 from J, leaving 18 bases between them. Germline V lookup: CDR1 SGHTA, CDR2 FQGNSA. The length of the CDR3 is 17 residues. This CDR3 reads CASSLDPLRERADTQYF. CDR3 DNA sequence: TGTGCCAGCAGCTTAGATCCCCTACGGGAGCGGGCAGATACGCAGTATTTT.

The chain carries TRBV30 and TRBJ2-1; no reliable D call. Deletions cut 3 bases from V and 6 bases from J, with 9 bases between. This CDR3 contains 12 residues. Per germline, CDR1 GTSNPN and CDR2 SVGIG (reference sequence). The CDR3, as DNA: TGTGCCTGGAGACAGTCGAGCAATGAGCAGTTCTTC. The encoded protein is CAWRQSSNEQFF.

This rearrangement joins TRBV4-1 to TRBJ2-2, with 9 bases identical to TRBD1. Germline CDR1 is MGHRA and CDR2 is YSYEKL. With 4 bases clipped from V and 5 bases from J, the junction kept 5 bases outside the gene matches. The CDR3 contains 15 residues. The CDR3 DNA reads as TGCGCCAGCAGCCGACCGGGACAGGGAACCGGGGAGCTGTTTTTT. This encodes CASSRPGQGTGELFF.

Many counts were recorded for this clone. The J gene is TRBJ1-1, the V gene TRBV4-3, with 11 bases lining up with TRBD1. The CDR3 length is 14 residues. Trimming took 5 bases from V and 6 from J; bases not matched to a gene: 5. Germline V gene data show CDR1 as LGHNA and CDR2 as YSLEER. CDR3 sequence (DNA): TGCGCCAGCAGCTTAGGGACAGGGGGTGCTGAAGCTTTCTTT. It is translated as CASSLGTGGAEAFF.

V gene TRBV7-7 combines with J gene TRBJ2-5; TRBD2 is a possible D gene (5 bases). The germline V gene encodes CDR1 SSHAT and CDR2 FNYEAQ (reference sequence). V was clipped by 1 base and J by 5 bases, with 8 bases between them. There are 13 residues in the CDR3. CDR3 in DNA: TGTGCCAGCAGCTTAGGGCTAGCCGAGACCCAGTACTTC. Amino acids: CASSLGLAETQYF.

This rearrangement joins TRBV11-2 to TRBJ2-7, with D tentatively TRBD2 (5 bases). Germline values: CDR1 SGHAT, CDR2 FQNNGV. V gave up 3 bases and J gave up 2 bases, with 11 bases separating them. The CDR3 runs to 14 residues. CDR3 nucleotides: TGTGCCAGCAGCTTTAGCGTGAACACCTACGAGCAGTACTTC. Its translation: CASSFSVNTYEQYF.

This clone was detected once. The CDR3 sequence: CASRDGQGREKLFF. CDR3 in DNA: TGTGCCAGCAGGGACGGACAGGGGCGGGAAAAACTGTTTTTT. The chain links TRBV27 to TRBJ1-4; TRBD1 agrees at 9 bases. Germline trimming cut 6 bases from V and 8 bases from J; bases unmatched to any gene: 7. The CDR3 runs 14 residues. CDR1 MNHEY and CDR2 SMNVEV come from the germline V gene (reference sequence).

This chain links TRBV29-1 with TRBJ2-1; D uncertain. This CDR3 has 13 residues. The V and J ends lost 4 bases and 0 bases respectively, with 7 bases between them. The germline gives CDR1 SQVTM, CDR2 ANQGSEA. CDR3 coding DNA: TGCAGCGTTGTAATGAGCTCCTACAATGAGCAGTTCTTC. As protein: CSVVMSSYNEQFF.